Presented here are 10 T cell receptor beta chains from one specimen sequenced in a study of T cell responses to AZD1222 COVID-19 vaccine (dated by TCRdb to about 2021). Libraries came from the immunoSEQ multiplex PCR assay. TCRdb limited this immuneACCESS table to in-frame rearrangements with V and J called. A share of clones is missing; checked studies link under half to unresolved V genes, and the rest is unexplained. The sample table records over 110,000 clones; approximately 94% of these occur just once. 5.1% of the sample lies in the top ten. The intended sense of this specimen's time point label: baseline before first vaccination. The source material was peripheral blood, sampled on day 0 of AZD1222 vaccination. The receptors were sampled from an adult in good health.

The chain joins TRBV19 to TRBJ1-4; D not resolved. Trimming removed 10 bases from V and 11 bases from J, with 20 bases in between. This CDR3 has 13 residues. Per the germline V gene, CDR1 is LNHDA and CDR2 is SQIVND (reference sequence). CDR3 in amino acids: CATPVDFDPKLFF. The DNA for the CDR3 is TGTGCCACCCCGGTAGACTTCGATCCTAAACTGTTTTTT.

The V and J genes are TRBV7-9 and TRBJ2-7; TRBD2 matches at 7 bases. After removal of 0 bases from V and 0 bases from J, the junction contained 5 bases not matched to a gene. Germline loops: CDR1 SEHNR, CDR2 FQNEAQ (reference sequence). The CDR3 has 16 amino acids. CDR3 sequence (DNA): TGTGCCAGCAGCTTAGCTTGGGGGGGTGGCTCCTACGAGCAGTACTTC. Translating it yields CASSLAWGGGSYEQYF.

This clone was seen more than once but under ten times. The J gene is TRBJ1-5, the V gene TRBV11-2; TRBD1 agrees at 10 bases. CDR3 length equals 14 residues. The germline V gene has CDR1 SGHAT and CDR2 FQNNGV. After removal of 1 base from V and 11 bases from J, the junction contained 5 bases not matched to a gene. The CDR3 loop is CASSLGQGALTQHF. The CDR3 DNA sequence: TGTGCCAGCAGCTTAGGACAGGGGGCGCTGACCCAGCATTTT.

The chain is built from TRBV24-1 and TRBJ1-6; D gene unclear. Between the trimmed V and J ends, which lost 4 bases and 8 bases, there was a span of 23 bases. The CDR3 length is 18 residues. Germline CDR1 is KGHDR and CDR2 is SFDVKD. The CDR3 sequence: CATSDLRSPQIYHSPLHF. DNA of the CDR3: TGTGCCACCAGTGACCTCCGGTCTCCCCAGATTTATCATTCACCCCTCCACTTT.

The CDR3 loop reads CASSTTRQGAREKLFF. The CDR3 DNA reads TGTGCCAGCAGTACCACACGACAGGGGGCGAGGGAAAAACTGTTTTTT. The J gene is TRBJ1-4, the V gene TRBV27; 10 bases are a match to TRBD1. The V gene end was trimmed by 5 bases and the J gene end by 8 bases; junction bases not matched to a gene: 11. CDR1 MNHEY and CDR2 SMNVEV come from the germline V gene (reference sequence). This CDR3 is built from 16 residues.

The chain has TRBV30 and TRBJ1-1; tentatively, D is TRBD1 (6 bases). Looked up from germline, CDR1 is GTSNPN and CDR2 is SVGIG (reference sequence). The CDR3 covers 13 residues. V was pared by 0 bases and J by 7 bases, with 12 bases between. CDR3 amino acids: CAWSVWGANEAFF. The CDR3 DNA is TGTGCCTGGAGTGTTTGGGGGGCGAATGAAGCTTTCTTT.

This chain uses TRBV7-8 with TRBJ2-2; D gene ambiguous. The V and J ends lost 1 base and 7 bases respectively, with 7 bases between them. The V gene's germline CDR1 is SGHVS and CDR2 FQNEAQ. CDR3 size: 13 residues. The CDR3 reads CASSLDPGGELFF. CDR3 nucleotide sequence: TGTGCCAGCAGCTTAGACCCGGGCGGGGAGCTGTTTTTT.

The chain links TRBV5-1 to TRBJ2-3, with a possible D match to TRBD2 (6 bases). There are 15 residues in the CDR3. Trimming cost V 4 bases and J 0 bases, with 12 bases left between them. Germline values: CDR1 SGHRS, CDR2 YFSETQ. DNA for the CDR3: TGCGCCAGCAGCATTGGACTAACTAGCACAGATACGCAGTATTTT. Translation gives CASSIGLTSTDTQYF.

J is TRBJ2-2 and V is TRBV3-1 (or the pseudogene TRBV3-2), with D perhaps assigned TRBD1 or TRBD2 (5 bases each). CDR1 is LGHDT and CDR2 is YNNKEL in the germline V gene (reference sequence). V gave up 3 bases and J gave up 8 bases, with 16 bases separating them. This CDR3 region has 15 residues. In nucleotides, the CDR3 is TGTGCCAGCAGCCAGGGGGACCGCCGGGGAGGGGAGCTGTTTTTT. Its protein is CASSQGDRRGGELFF.

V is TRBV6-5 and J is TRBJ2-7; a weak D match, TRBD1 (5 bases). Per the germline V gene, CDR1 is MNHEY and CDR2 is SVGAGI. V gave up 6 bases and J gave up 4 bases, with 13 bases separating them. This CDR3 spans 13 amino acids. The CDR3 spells CASRPDNTYEQYF. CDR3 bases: TGTGCCAGCAGACCGGACAACACTTACGAGCAGTACTTC.